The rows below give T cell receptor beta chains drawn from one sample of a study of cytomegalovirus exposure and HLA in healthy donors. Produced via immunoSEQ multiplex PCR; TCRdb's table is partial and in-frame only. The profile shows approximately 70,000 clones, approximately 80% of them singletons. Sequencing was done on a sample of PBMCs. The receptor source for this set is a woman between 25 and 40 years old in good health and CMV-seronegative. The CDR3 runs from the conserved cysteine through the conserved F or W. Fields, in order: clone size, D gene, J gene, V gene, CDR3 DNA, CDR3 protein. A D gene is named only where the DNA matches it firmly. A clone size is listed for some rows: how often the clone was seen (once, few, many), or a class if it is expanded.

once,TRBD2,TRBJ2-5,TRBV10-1,TGCGCCACCAGCGGGGAAAGGGAAGAGACCCAGTACTTC,CATSGEREETQYF
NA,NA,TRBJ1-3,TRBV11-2,TGTGCCAGCAGCTCTCTCACCTACTCTGGAAACACCATATATTTT,CASSSLTYSGNTIYF
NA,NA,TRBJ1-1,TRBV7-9,TGTGCCAGCAGGGGGAGGGGGAGCATTGACACTGAAGCTTTCTTT,CASRGRGSIDTEAFF
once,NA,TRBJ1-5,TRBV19,TGTGCCAGTAGTTGGCGGAATGGCTATCAGCCCCAGCATTTT,CASSWRNGYQPQHF
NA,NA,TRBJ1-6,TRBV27,TGTGCCAGCAGCGAGCACCGGGAGAGCTCCTATAATTCACCCCTCCACTTT,CASSEHRESSYNSPLHF
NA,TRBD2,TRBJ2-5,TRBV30,TGTGCCTGGAGTGTACCGACTAGCGGCCAAGAGACCCAGTACTTC,CAWSVPTSGQETQYF
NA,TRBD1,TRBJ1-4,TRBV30,TGTGCCTGGAGTGTCGCAGGGGGCGTAAAACTGTTTTTT,CAWSVAGGVKLFF
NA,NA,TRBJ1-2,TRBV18,TGTGCCAGCTCAAAAACAGGGACCTTCTATGGCTACACCTTC,CASSKTGTFYGYTF
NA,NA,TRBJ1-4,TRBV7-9,TGTGCCAGCAGCTTATCGTCAGGGAATACTAATGAAAAACTGTTTTTT,CASSLSSGNTNEKLFF
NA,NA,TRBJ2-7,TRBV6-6,TGTGCCAGCAATTCTTACGGGGGTATCCCCTACGAGCAGTACTTC,CASNSYGGIPYEQYF
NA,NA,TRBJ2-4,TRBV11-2,TGTGCCAGCAGCCCAGGTGCAGGGGGGAAAAACATTCAGTACTTC,CASSPGAGGKNIQYF
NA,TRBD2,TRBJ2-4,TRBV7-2,TGTGCCAGCAGCTTAGTTAGCGGGGGGGATGCCCGATACTTC,CASSLVSGGDARYF
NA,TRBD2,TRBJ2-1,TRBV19,TGTGCCAGTAGTATACGGGGGGGCGTTATGGTCAATGAGCAGTTCTTC,CASSIRGGVMVNEQFF
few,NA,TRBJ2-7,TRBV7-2,TGTGCCAGCAGGCGCGGGACAGACTCCTACGAGCAGTACTTC,CASRRGTDSYEQYF
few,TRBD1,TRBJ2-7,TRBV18,TGTGCCAGCTCGGCGACAGGGGGACTCAAGGGCGAGCAGTACTTC,CASSATGGLKGEQYF
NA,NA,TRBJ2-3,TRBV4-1,TGCGCCAGCAGCCGGGCGTCCTTAGGAGATACGCAGTATTTT,CASSRASLGDTQYF
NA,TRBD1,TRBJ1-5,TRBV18,TGTGCCAGCTCGCCTGACAGGGCAGGATTCAATCAGCCCCAGCATTTT,CASSPDRAGFNQPQHF
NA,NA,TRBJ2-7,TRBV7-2,TGTGCCAGCAACCAGGGGGGCTACGAGCAGTACTTC,CASNQGGYEQYF
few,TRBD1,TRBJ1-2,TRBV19,TGTGCCAGTAGTTACACAGGGACAGGGCTTGAGGGGAGCCGTGGCTACACCTTC,CASSYTGTGLEGSRGYTF
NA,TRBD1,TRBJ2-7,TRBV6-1,TGTGCCAGCAGATCTGACAGGGTACACTTC,CASRSDRVHF
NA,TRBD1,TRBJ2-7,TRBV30,TGTGCCTTCTTCGTACAGGGGCTCAGCTCCTACGAGCAGTACTTC,CAFFVQGLSSYEQYF
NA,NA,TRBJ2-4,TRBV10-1,TGCGCCAGCAGTCCGGGTCAGAAAAACATTCAGTACTTC,CASSPGQKNIQYF
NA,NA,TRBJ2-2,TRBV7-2,TGTGCCAGCAGCTTAGCTGGCCAGGGGATCACCGGGGAGCTGTTTTTT,CASSLAGQGITGELFF
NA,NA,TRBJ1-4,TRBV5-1,TGCGCCAGCAGCACCCGACAAGGAACTAATGAAAAACTGTTTTTT,CASSTRQGTNEKLFF
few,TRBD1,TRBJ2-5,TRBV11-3,TGTGCCAGCAGCTTTGACAGGGAGGAGACCCAGTACTTC,CASSFDREETQYF
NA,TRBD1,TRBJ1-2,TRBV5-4,TGTGCCAGCACCGGGATCATGCAGGGGGCAGACTATGGCTACACCTTC,CASTGIMQGADYGYTF
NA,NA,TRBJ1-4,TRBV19,TGTGCCAGTATTGACGGGTCCGCAACTAATGAAAAACTGTTTTTT,CASIDGSATNEKLFF
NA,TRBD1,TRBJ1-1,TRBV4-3,TGCGCCAGCAGCCAAGATGACAGGGCCATCACTGAAGCTTTCTTT,CASSQDDRAITEAFF
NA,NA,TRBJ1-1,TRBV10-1,TGCGCCAGCAGTGATACCGGGGGTACGACTGAAGCTTTCTTT,CASSDTGGTTEAFF
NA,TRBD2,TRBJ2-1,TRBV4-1,TGCGCCAGCAGCAGTCGGTCTAGCGGGGACTCCTACAATGAGCAGTTCTTC,CASSSRSSGDSYNEQFF
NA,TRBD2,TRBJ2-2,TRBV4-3,TGCGCCAGCAGCCACGAACTAGCGGCGAACACCGGGGAGCTGTTTTTT,CASSHELAANTGELFF
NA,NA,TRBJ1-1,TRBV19,TGTGCCAGTAGTATGCCGAGGACTGAAGCTTTCTTT,CASSMPRTEAFF
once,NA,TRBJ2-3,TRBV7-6,TGTGCCAGCAGCCCCAGGGGGGACTGGAGAGCGACAGATACGCAGTATTTT,CASSPRGDWRATDTQYF
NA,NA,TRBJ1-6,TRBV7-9,TGTGCCAGCAGCTTAGACAGCCCGAATAATTCACCCCTCCACTTT,CASSLDSPNNSPLHF
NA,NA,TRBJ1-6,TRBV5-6,TGTGCCAGCAGCGAGACGGGGTATAATTCACCCCTCCACTTT,CASSETGYNSPLHF
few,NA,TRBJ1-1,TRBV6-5,TGTGCCAGCGGCGAGGACAGTACTAAAGCTTTCTTT,CASGEDSTKAFF
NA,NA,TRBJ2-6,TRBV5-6,TGTGCCAGCAGCGCACTAAACCAGGGTGGTGGGGCCAACGTCCTGACTTTC,CASSALNQGGGANVLTF
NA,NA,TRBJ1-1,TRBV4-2,TGTGCCAGCAGCCAAGTGGTGGGAGGGGCGGGGTTGACTGAAGCTTTCTTT,CASSQVVGGAGLTEAFF
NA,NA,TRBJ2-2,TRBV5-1,TGCGCCAGCAGCTTGGATCCGAGAAACACCGGGGAGCTGTTTTTT,CASSLDPRNTGELFF
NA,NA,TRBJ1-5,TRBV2,TGTGCCAGCAGTCCCGGACAGTATTCTCCGGCCCAGCATTTT,CASSPGQYSPAQHF
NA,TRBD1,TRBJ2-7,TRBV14,TGTGCCAGCAGCCCAGGGACAGTTTCCAGGCAACAGTACTTC,CASSPGTVSRQQYF
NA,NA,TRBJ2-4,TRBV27,TGTGCCAGCAAGTTGAGTTTAACCAAAAACATTCAGTACTTC,CASKLSLTKNIQYF
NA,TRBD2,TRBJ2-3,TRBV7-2,TGTGCCAGCAGCTATGGACTAGCGGGGGGCGGCGATACGCAGTATTTT,CASSYGLAGGGDTQYF
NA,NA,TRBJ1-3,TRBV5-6,TGTGCCAGCAGCTTGGAACTCGGAGGGACCATATATTTT,CASSLELGGTIYF
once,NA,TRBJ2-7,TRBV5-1,TGCGCCAGCAGCTCTTACTACGAGCAGTACTTC,CASSSYYEQYF
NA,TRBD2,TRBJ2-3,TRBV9,TGTGCCAGCAGCGTAGTAGGTAGCGGGGGGGCAACAGATACGCAGTATTTT,CASSVVGSGGATDTQYF
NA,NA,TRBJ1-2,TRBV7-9,TGTGCCAGCAGCTTCCAGGTGGGCCGCGGCTACACCTTC,CASSFQVGRGYTF
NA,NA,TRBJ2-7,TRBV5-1,TGCGCCAGCAGCTCGAATCCGGGATCCTACGAGCAGTACTTC,CASSSNPGSYEQYF
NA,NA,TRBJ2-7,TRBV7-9,TGTGCCAGCAGTTCCCACCGACAGTCCGCAGCCTACGAGCAGTACTTC,CASSSHRQSAAYEQYF
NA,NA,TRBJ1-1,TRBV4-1,TGCGCCAGCAGCCCCGTGACCGGGACATTGAACACTGAAGCTTTCTTT,CASSPVTGTLNTEAFF
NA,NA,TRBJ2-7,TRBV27,TGTGCCAACAGTCCACTAAACGCCTACGAGCAGTACTTC,CANSPLNAYEQYF
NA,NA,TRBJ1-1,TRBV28,TGTGCCAGCAGTTTATTGAGGGAGATCACTGAAGCTTTCTTT,CASSLLREITEAFF
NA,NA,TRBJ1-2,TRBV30,TGTGCCTGGAGTATTGGGGGCGCGGACGTCTATGGCTACACCTTC,CAWSIGGADVYGYTF